These 13 T cell receptor beta chains share one sample of origin, sequenced in a study of CD8 T cells in ankylosing spondylitis (dated by TCRdb to about 2017). Library construction relied on 5' RACE. The instrument given in TCRdb is Illumina HiSeq 2500. TCRdb passed the public sequencing reads through fastp at Q25 and MiXCR, retaining productive beta sequences. Each CDR3 protein appears once, grouped with its most common genes and DNA. Present in this sample are 220,000 or so distinct CDR3 sequences, 10% to 13% of which were seen just once. Under 25% of the sample is taken by the ten largest. The sequencing input was blood, either unsorted or a sorted T cell fraction (not recorded which). Receptors were obtained from a male donor with ankylosing spondylitis or in good health (not recorded which).

In its sample, this clonotype was seen many times. This rearrangement joins TRBV20-1 to TRBJ2-5, with D uncertain. The CDR3 contains 14 residues. V lost 5 bases to trimming and J lost 2 bases, with 15 bases between them. Germline assignment: CDR1 DFQATT and CDR2 SNEGSKA (reference sequence). The CDR3: CSAPRSALQETQYF. In nucleotides, the CDR3 is TGCAGTGCTCCTCGTTCGGCCTTACAAGAGACCCAGTACTTC.

This clonotype was seen many times. The rearrangement joins TRBV3-1 to TRBJ2-3; D is undetermined. The V gene lost 4 bases and the J gene lost 6 bases, with 8 bases spanning the gap. The CDR3 is made up of 12 amino acids. The germline V gene has CDR1 LGHDT and CDR2 YNNKEL (reference sequence). The CDR3 nucleotides are TGTGCCAGCAGCCTAGACCCGGATACGCAGTATTTT. Its protein product is CASSLDPDTQYF.

This chain links TRBV14 with TRBJ2-1; D remains ambiguous. V shed 2 bases and J shed 7 bases, with 9 bases lying between them. The germline CDR1 and CDR2 sequences are SGHDN and FVKESK. This CDR3 comprises 13 residues. The chain's CDR3 is CASSQMLGNEQFF. In DNA, the CDR3 is TGTGCCAGCAGCCAAATGCTGGGAAATGAGCAGTTCTTC.

The table lists this clonotype with many counts. V usage is TRBV7-2 and J usage is TRBJ2-3; the D gene could be TRBD1 or TRBD2 (6 bases each). Trimming removed 1 base at V and 2 bases at J, with 10 bases between. Germline V CDR1 and CDR2: SGHTA, FQGNSA. This CDR3 contains 15 residues. CDR3 residues: CASSLDRGHTDTQYF. CDR3 sequence (DNA): TGTGCCAGCAGCTTAGATCGGGGGCACACAGATACGCAGTATTTT.

This clonotype was recorded at least ten times. The CDR3 DNA sequence: TGTGCCACCAGTGACCTATGGGGGGGCCCTAACTCTGGGGCCAACGTCCTGACTTTC. This translates into CATSDLWGGPNSGANVLTF. The V and J genes are TRBV24-1 and TRBJ2-6, with D possibly matching TRBD2 (7 bases). The V end was cut by 4 bases, the J end by 0 bases, with 18 bases between. The germline CDR1 and CDR2 sequences are KGHDR and SFDVKD. The CDR3 loop spans 19 amino acids.

This clonotype was detected many times. The chain recombines TRBV5-1 with TRBJ1-4; 8 positions match TRBD1. The CDR3 contains 15 residues. J gave up 8 bases and V 2 bases, and 8 bases lay outside the gene matches. Germline assignment: CDR1 SGHRS and CDR2 YFSETQ. For the CDR3, the DNA is TGCGCCAGCAGCTTAACAGGGGGGTATGAGGAAAAACTGTTTTTT. Translated, it gives CASSLTGGYEEKLFF.

This clonotype was picked up many times. The chain joins TRBV18 to TRBJ1-3; D remains ambiguous. V was trimmed by 3 bases and J by 0 bases, leaving 6 bases between them. Germline V lookup: CDR1 KGHSH, CDR2 LQKENI. The CDR3 totals 14 residues. In DNA form, the CDR3 reads TGTGCCAGCTCACCTGGAATCTCTGGAAACACCATATATTTT. The encoded protein is CASSPGISGNTIYF.

This clonotype occurred many times. The V call is TRBV5-6, the J call TRBJ1-1; D is uncertain. The CDR3 contains 14 residues. V lost 4 bases and J lost 1, with 11 bases in between. CDR1 and CDR2 from the germline V gene are SGHDT and YYEEEE. This CDR3 reads CASSLLKANTEAFF. The CDR3, as DNA: TGTGCCAGCAGCCTCCTTAAGGCGAACACTGAAGCTTTCTTT.

Many counts were recorded for this clonotype. The chain carries TRBV11-2 and TRBJ2-1; 11 bases match TRBD2. CDR3 length: 17 amino acids. Germline loops: CDR1 SGHAT, CDR2 FQNNGV. The junction had 8 bases not matched to a gene; V was cut back by 0 bases and J by 7 bases. The CDR3 protein is CASSLEISGGVGNEQFF. DNA of the CDR3: TGTGCCAGCAGCTTAGAGATTAGCGGGGGGGTCGGGAATGAGCAGTTCTTC.

This clonotype has a single count. A much larger clone differs from this one at a single base, so this may be a read error. This chain uses TRBV7-6 with TRBJ2-3, with D possibly TRBD1 on 6 matching bases. Near its end, the DNA agrees better with TRBJ1-5, so the J call may be wrong. The CDR3 consists of 15 residues. Germline V lookup: CDR1 SGHVS, CDR2 FNYEAQ. The CDR3 region is CASSGGPSSTDTQHF. DNA of the CDR3: TGTGCCAGCAGTGGGGGGCCCTCTAGCACAGATACGCAGCATTTT.

This clonotype was seen only a few times. The chain uses TRBV7-3 and TRBJ2-1, with TRBD2 matching 9 bases. Germline CDR1 reads SGHTA; CDR2 reads FQGTGA. The CDR3 contains 19 residues. J gave up 4 bases and V 5 bases, and 18 bases lay outside the gene matches. CDR3 in amino acids: CASSPLGGQLSGGYNEQFF. CDR3 nucleotides: TGTGCCAGCAGCCCCTTAGGGGGGCAGCTGAGCGGGGGGTACAATGAGCAGTTCTTC.

The chain recombines TRBV5-1 with TRBJ2-5; TRBD1 matches 7 bases. Trimming cost V 0 bases and J 2 bases; bases outside gene matches: 4. Germline CDR1 reads SGHRS; CDR2 reads YFSETQ. The CDR3 sequence is 15 residues long. The CDR3 DNA sequence: TGCGCCAGCAGCTTGGTCCCGGACAGGCAAGAGACCCAGTACTTC. It yields the protein CASSLVPDRQETQYF.

This rearrangement joins TRBV7-2 to TRBJ2-7; 7 bases are a match to TRBD2. Per the germline V gene, CDR1 is SGHTA and CDR2 is FQGNSA. The CDR3 covers 14 residues. Trimming removed 2 bases from V and 3 bases from J; junction bases left unmatched: 4. Here the CDR3 reads CASSLSRGVYEQYF. CDR3 DNA sequence: TGTGCCAGCAGCTTAAGTCGGGGGGTCTACGAGCAGTACTTC.